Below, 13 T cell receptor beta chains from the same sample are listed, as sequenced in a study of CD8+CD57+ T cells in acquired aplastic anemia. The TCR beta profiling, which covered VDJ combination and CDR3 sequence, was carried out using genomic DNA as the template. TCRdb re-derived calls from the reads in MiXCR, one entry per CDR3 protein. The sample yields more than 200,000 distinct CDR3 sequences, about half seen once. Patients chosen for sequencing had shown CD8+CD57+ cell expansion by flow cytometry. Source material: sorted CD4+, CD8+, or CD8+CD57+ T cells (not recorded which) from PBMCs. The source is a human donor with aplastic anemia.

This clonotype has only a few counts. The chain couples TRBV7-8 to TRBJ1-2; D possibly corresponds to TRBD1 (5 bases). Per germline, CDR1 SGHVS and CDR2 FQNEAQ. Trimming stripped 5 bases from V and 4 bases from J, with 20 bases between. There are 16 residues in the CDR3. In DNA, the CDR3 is TGTGCCAGCAGCCCGTACTTGACAGTCTCCCCCTATGGCTACACCTTC. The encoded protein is CASSPYLTVSPYGYTF.

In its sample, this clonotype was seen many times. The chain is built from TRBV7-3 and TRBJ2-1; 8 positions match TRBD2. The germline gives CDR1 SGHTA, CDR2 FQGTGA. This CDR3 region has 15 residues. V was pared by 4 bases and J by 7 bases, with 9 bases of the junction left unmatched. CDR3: CASSSPGSGVNEQFF. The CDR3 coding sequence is TGTGCCAGCAGCTCGCCGGGTAGCGGGGTAAATGAGCAGTTCTTC.

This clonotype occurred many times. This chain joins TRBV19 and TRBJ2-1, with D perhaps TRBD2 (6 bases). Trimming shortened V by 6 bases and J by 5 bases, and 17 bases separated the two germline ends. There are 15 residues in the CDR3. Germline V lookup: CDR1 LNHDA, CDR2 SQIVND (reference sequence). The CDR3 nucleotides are TGTGCCAGTAGCAGGACTACCACGGGGAACAATGAGCAGTTCTTC. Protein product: CASSRTTTGNNEQFF.

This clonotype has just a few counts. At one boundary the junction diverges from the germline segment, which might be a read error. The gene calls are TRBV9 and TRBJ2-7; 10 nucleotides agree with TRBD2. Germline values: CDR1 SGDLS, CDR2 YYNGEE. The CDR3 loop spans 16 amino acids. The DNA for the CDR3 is TGTGCCAGCAGCCCACCTAGGACTAGCGGCTTGTACGGGCAGTACTTC. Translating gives CASSPPRTSGLYGQYF.

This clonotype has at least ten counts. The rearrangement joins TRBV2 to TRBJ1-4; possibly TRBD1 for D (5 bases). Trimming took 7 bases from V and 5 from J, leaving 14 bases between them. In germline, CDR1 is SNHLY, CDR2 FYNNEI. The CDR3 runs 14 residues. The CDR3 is CASKEGRQNEKLFF. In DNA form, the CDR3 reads TGTGCCAGCAAGGAGGGCAGACAGAATGAAAAACTGTTTTTT.

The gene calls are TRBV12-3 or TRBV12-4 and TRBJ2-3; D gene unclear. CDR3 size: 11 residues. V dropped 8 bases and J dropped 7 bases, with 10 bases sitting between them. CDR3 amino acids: CASRIGYTQYF. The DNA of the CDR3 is TGTGCCAGCCGGATCGGGTATACGCAGTATTTT.

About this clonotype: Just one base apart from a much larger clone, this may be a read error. The CDR3 sequence is CASSMGIGTTEETQHF. CDR3 DNA: TGTGCCAGTAGTATGGGGATCGGGACAACAGAAGAGACCCAGCACTTC. The V and J genes are TRBV19 and TRBJ2-5; D might be TRBD1 (6 bases). Germline V gives CDR1 LNHDA, CDR2 SQIVND (reference sequence). This CDR3 comprises 16 residues.

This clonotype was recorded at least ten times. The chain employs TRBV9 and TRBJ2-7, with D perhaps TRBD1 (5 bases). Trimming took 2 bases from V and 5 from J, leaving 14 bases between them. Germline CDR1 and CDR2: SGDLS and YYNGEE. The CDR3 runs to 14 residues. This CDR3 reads CASSVSQGQHEQYF. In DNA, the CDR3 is TGTGCCAGCAGCGTGTCTCAGGGTCAACACGAGCAGTACTTC.

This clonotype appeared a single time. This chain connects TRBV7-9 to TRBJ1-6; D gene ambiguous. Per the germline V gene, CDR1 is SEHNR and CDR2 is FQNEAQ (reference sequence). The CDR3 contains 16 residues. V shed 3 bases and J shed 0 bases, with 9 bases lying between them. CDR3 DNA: TGTGCCAGCAGCTTGACCCGGGACTCCTATAATTCACCCCTCCACTTT. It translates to CASSLTRDSYNSPLHF.

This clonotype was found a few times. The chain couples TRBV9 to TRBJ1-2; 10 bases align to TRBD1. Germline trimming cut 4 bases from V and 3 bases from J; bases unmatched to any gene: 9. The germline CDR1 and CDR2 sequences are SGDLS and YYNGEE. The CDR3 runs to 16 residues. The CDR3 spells CASSPRGTGEDYGYTF. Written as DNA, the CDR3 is TGTGCCAGCAGCCCCAGGGGGACAGGGGAGGACTATGGCTACACCTTC.

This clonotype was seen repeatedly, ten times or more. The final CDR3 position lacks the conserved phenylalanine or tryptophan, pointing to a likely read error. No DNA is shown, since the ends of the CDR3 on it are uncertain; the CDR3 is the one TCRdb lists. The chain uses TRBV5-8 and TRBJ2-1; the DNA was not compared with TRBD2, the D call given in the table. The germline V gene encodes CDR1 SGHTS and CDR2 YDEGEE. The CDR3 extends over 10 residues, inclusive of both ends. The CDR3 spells CASSLGRTSG.

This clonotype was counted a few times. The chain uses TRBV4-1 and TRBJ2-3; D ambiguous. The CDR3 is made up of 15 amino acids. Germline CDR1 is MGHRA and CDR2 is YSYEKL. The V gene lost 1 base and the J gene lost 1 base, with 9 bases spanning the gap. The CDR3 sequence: CASSQVGSRTDTQYF. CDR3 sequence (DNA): TGCGCCAGCAGCCAAGTAGGTAGCCGCACAGATACGCAGTATTTT.

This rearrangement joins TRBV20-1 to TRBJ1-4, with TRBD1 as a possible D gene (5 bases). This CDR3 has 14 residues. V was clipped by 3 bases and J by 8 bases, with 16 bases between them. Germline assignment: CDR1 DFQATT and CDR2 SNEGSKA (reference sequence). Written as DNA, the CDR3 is TGCAGTGCTAGTCATGGGGGGGAAGGGGAAAAACTGTTTTTT. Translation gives CSASHGGEGEKLFF.